Following are 25 T cell receptor beta chains from one sample sequenced in a study of shared clonotypes between healthy human individuals. The protocol was immunoSEQ multiplex PCR, while the TCRdb copy is restricted to in-frame clones and leaves out a portion. The sample contains about 2.2 million clones, about 93% of which appear only once. CD8 cells regarded as naive lacked CD45RO, were positively chosen for CCR7, and omitted terminally differentiated effector memory CD45RA+ cells. Sample: naive CD8+ T cells from PBMCs. These receptors were taken from a young man in good health. Some clones in this sample may be carry-over from other donors' samples.

Concerning this clone: Other DNA sequences from this sample encode an identical CDR3 as well. The chain joins TRBV27 to TRBJ1-1; 8 bases are shared with TRBD1. Germline trimming cut 6 bases from V and 4 bases from J; bases unmatched to any gene: 1. Germline CDR1 is MNHEY and CDR2 is SMNVEV (reference sequence). The CDR3 loop spans 12 amino acids. The chain's CDR3 is CASRTGGTEAFF. The DNA for the CDR3 is TGTGCCAGCAGAACAGGGGGCACTGAAGCTTTCTTT.

The chain combines TRBV4-3 with TRBJ2-1; 9 bases fit TRBD1. J gave up 5 bases and V 3 bases, and 11 bases lay outside the gene matches. Germline CDR1 LGHNA, CDR2 YSLEER. There are 17 residues in the CDR3. Here the CDR3 reads CASSHRPRDRENNEQFF. As DNA, the CDR3 is TGCGCCAGCAGCCACCGGCCCCGGGACAGGGAAAACAATGAGCAGTTCTTC.

This clone is a singleton in its sample. The V gene is TRBV21-1, the J gene TRBJ2-1; TRBD1 was called by the table and not checked on the DNA. TRBV21-1 corresponds to a pseudogene. CDR3 length: 15 amino acids. For the CDR3, the DNA is TGTGCCAGCAGCATACAGGAGAGAACCTACAATGAGCAGTTCTTC. It encodes CASSIQERTYNEQFF.

This CDR3 reads CASSLAYYEQYF. The DNA of the CDR3 is TGTGCCAGCAGTTTAGCTTACTACGAGCAGTACTTC. V and J are TRBV28 and TRBJ2-7; no clear D. Germline values: CDR1 MDHEN, CDR2 SYDVKM. V gave up 2 bases and J gave up 3 bases, with 5 bases separating them. This CDR3 contains 12 residues.

This rearrangement joins TRBV5-6 to TRBJ2-1; either TRBD1 or TRBD2 may fit D (6 bases each). CDR3 length: 17 residues. The V gene lost 2 bases and the J gene lost 4 bases, with 19 bases spanning the gap. The V gene's germline CDR1 is SGHDT and CDR2 YYEEEE. DNA for the CDR3: TGTGCCAGCAGCTTAGATGGGGGCGCGGGACCATACAATGAGCAGTTCTTC. It translates to CASSLDGGAGPYNEQFF.

The CDR3 nucleotides are TGCAGCGTTGAAGCCAAAGGCTCTTTTGGCTACACCTTC. It is translated as CSVEAKGSFGYTF. V is TRBV29-1 and J is TRBJ1-2, with no clear D. The CDR3 runs to 13 residues. Trimming pared 1 base from V and 7 bases from J, leaving 13 bases between. Germline CDR1 reads SQVTM; CDR2 reads ANQGSEA.

The V call is TRBV10-2, the J call TRBJ1-1, with D possibly matching TRBD1 (5 bases). The CDR3 totals 12 residues. Germline CDR1 reads WSHSY; CDR2 reads SAAADI. V was shortened by 6 bases and J by 6 bases, with 11 bases between the two germline ends. The CDR3 spells CASSEGSAEAFF. The CDR3 coding sequence is TGCGCCAGCAGCGAGGGGTCCGCTGAAGCTTTCTTT.

The sample holds a few counts of this clone. A read error may be the cause here, since a much bigger clone is one base away. The gene calls are TRBV13 and TRBJ1-5; D not certain. V was pared by 0 bases and J by 4 bases, with 1 base between. This CDR3 has 12 amino acids. The V gene's germline CDR1 is PRHDT and CDR2 FYEKMQ (reference sequence). The DNA of the CDR3 is TGTGCCAGCAGCTTAGGGAATCAGCCCCAGCATTTT. This sequence encodes CASSLGNQPQHF.

This clone is a singleton in its sample. The gene calls are TRBV6-5 and TRBJ1-1, with no clear D. The V gene's germline CDR1 is MNHEY and CDR2 SVGAGI. The V end lost 4 bases, the J end lost 5 bases, and 14 bases lay between the germline ends. This CDR3 has 14 amino acids. CDR3 region: CASSLRFLGTEAFF. DNA of the CDR3: TGTGCCAGCAGTTTGAGGTTCTTGGGAACTGAAGCTTTCTTT.

This clone was counted a single time. The chain couples TRBV9 to TRBJ1-2; D remains ambiguous. CDR3 length: 17 amino acids. V lost 0 bases and J 5 bases, leaving 20 bases between the germline ends. The germline CDR1 and CDR2 sequences are SGDLS and YYNGEE. In DNA, the CDR3 is TGTGCCAGCAGCGTAGCCGCCGCGGGAACCAACCCTTATGGCTACACCTTC. This gives the protein CASSVAAAGTNPYGYTF.

The chain couples TRBV28 to TRBJ2-3; D possibly corresponds to TRBD1 (5 bases). V shed 2 bases and J shed 4 bases, with 28 bases lying between them. The germline gives CDR1 MDHEN, CDR2 SYDVKM. The CDR3 is 20 amino acids. The CDR3 sequence: CASSLNLGGATWPSSDTQYF. The CDR3 nucleotides read TGTGCCAGCAGTTTAAATTTGGGTGGGGCTACATGGCCCTCCTCAGATACGCAGTATTTT.

The V and J genes are TRBV14 and TRBJ2-5; D is ambiguous. V lost 0 bases, J lost 7 bases, and 3 bases lay in between. Germline lookup yields CDR1 SGHDN and CDR2 FVKESK. The CDR3 is made up of 11 amino acids. Here the CDR3 reads CASSQEGTQYF. The CDR3 DNA reads TGTGCCAGCAGCCAAGAAGGGACCCAGTACTTC.

The chain couples TRBV19 to TRBJ1-1; 9 positions agree with TRBD1. With 3 bases clipped from V and 1 base from J, the junction kept 9 bases outside the gene matches. Germline V gene lookup returns CDR1 LNHDA and CDR2 SQIVND (reference sequence). This CDR3 has 17 residues. The CDR3 sequence is CASSMTTGGVANTEAFF. In DNA, the CDR3 is TGTGCCAGTAGTATGACGACAGGGGGAGTCGCGAACACTGAAGCTTTCTTT.

This clone was observed once. The chain carries TRBV7-9 and TRBJ2-3; D remains unclear. V lost 6 bases, J lost 4 bases, and 8 bases lay in between. Germline loops: CDR1 SEHNR, CDR2 FQNEAQ (reference sequence). The CDR3 is made up of 12 amino acids. In DNA, the CDR3 is TGTGCCAGCAGTACAAGTTCAGATACGCAGTATTTT. Amino acid sequence: CASSTSSDTQYF.

The rearrangement joins TRBV19 to TRBJ2-7; D remains ambiguous. This CDR3 has 13 residues. The germline V gene encodes CDR1 LNHDA and CDR2 SQIVND (reference sequence). Trimming left V 3 bases short and J 6 bases short, with 12 bases between. Here the CDR3 DNA reads TGTGCCAGTAGTATCCCCTCCAATGGCGAGCAGTACTTC. It specifies CASSIPSNGEQYF. Variable domain in full (rest from reference TRBV19 and TRBJ2-7): DGGITQSPKYLFRKEGQNVTLSCEQNLNHDAMYWYRQDPGQGLRLIYYSQIVNDFQKGDIAEGYSVSREKKESFPLTVTSAQKNPTAFYLCASSIPSNGEQYFGPGTRLTVT.

The chain combines TRBV30 with TRBJ2-5, with no clear D. The CDR3 consists of 13 residues. Trimming stripped 3 bases from V and 2 bases from J, with 10 bases between. Germline V gene sequence: CDR1 GTSNPN, CDR2 SVGIG (reference sequence). CDR3 region: CAWRALGQETQYF. The CDR3 DNA reads as TGTGCCTGGAGGGCGCTCGGACAAGAGACCCAGTACTTC.

Note on this clone: One junction end disagrees with the germline gene, perhaps due to a read error. The chain recombines TRBV4-1 with TRBJ2-1; D is undetermined. The CDR3 runs 13 residues. Germline values: CDR1 MGHRA, CDR2 YSYEKL. CDR3 amino acids: CASSEDWVGEQFF. The CDR3 region has the DNA TGCGCCAGCAGCGAAGACTGGGTCGGGGAGCAGTTCTTC.

This sequence joins TRBV9 and TRBJ2-3, with a weak D call TRBD2 (6 bases). The germline V gene encodes CDR1 SGDLS and CDR2 YYNGEE. Trimming left V 0 bases short and J 4 bases short, with 21 bases between. The CDR3 sequence is 18 residues long. The CDR3 sequence is CASSVATVRGSFADTQYF. The CDR3 coding sequence is TGTGCCAGCAGCGTAGCTACGGTACGGGGGAGTTTCGCAGATACGCAGTATTTT. Using reference TRBV9 and TRBJ2-3 for the parts outside the CDR3, the full variable domain is DSGVTQTPKHLITATGQRVTLRCSPRSGDLSVYWYQQSLDQGLQFLIQYYNGEERAKGNILERFSAQQFPDLHSELNLSSLELGDSALYFCASSVATVRGSFADTQYFGPGTRLTVL.

The rearrangement links TRBV7-8 to TRBJ2-5, with 10 bases matching TRBD1. This CDR3 has 17 residues. From germline, CDR1 is SGHVS and CDR2 FQNEAQ. With 5 bases clipped from V and 1 base from J, the junction kept 10 bases outside the gene matches. The CDR3 reads CASSRTRQGAAQETQYF. CDR3 in DNA: TGTGCCAGCAGCCGGACACGACAGGGGGCCGCCCAAGAGACCCAGTACTTC.

The chain joins TRBV6-6 to TRBJ1-5, with D uncertain. The CDR3 length is 10 residues. Germline assignment: CDR1 MNHNY and CDR2 SVGAGI (reference sequence). Trimming cost V 3 bases and J 6 bases, with 0 bases left between them. CDR3 amino acids: CASSYQPQHF. The CDR3 nucleotides are TGTGCCAGCAGTTATCAGCCCCAGCATTTT.

The chain employs TRBV2 and TRBJ1-2, with a weak D call TRBD1 (6 bases). The germline gives CDR1 SNHLY, CDR2 FYNNEI. CDR3 length: 14 residues. V lost 7 bases and J lost 1, with 13 bases in between. CDR3 region: CASTPGEVNYGYTF. The CDR3 region has the DNA TGTGCCAGCACTCCAGGGGAGGTTAACTATGGCTACACCTTC. The full variable domain, its missing parts supplied by reference TRBV2 and TRBJ1-2, is EPEVTQTPSHQVTQMGQEVILRCVPISNHLYFYWYRQILGQKVEFLVSFYNNEISEKSEIFDDQFSVERPDGSNFTLKIRSTKLEDSAMYFCASTPGEVNYGYTFGSGTRLTVV.

This chain links TRBV27 with TRBJ2-1; 7 nucleotides match TRBD2. The CDR3 length is 14 residues. Looked up from germline, CDR1 is MNHEY and CDR2 is SMNVEV (reference sequence). V shed 6 bases and J 6 bases; nucleotides not matched to a gene: 8. Here the CDR3 DNA reads TGTGCCAGCAGCCCCTGGGGGGGAAGCAATGAGCAGTTCTTC. Encoded protein: CASSPWGGSNEQFF.

The chain has TRBV13 and TRBJ2-7, with 7 bases that match TRBD2. Trimming removed 4 bases from V and 0 bases from J; junction bases left unmatched: 3. Germline-derived CDR1 and CDR2 are PRHDT and FYEKMQ (reference sequence). The CDR3 covers 14 residues. Here the CDR3 reads CASSSQRDSYEQYF. The CDR3, as DNA: TGTGCCAGCAGCTCACAGCGGGACTCCTACGAGCAGTACTTC.

Notes on this clone: This same CDR3 is encoded by further DNA sequences in the sample. The CDR3 loop reads CASSPGQNTEAFF. Written as DNA, the CDR3 is TGTGCCAGCAGTCCGGGACAGAACACTGAAGCTTTCTTT. J is TRBJ1-1 and V is TRBV27; a weak D match, TRBD1 (6 bases). CDR1 is MNHEY, CDR2 SMNVEV, per germline (reference sequence). This CDR3 spans 13 amino acids. Trimming cost V 5 bases and J 1 base, with 8 bases left between them.

The chain carries TRBV7-6 and TRBJ1-2; 10 bases map to TRBD1. The CDR3 sequence is 13 residues long. The junction had 4 bases not matched to a gene; V was cut back by 4 bases and J by 8 bases. Germline CDR1 reads SGHVS; CDR2 reads FNYEAQ. The CDR3 DNA follows: TGTGCCAGCAGCTCGACAGGGGGCATGGGCTACACCTTC. Amino acid sequence: CASSSTGGMGYTF. The full variable domain, rest sourced from reference TRBV7-6 and TRBJ1-2, is GAGVSQSPRYKVTKRGQDVALRCDPISGHVSLYWYRQALGQGPEFLTYFNYEAQQDKSGLPNDRFSAERPEGSISTLTIQRTEQRDSAMYRCASSSTGGMGYTFGSGTRLTVV.